This is a list of T cell receptor beta chains from one sample in a study of control samples from healthy donors and cancer patients. Method: immunoSEQ multiplex PCR; TCRdb's copy keeps in-frame clones and lacks some. The table lists 150,000 to 160,000 clones, about 93% of them singletons. The specimen was blood. These receptors originate from a man in his fifties or sixties in good health. Each CDR3 is given with its conserved first and last residue. A D gene is named only where the DNA matches it firmly. Expanded clones get a size class; other rows say once, few or many, or leave the size out.

- | TRBJ1-5 | - | TRBV4-1 | TGCGCCAGCAGCCAAGAAGGCCCGGGAGCCAATCAGCCCCAGCATTTT | CASSQEGPGANQPQHF
- | TRBJ2-2 | - | TRBV7-9 | TGTGCCAGCAGCCGGACGGACGGGGAGCTGTTTTTT | CASSRTDGELFF
- | TRBJ2-1 | - | TRBV7-9 | TGTGCCAGCAGCTTAGGGAATGAGCAGTTCTTC | CASSLGNEQFF
TRBD2 | TRBJ2-4 | - | TRBV3-1/TRBV3-2 | TGTGCCAGCAGCCGGGATGGGTCTAGCGGGCTTAAGGAAGCCAAAAACATTCAGTACTTC | CASSRDGSSGLKEAKNIQYF
TRBD1 | TRBJ1-5 | - | TRBV5-6 | TGTGCCAGCAGCTTGTCCGGCACGGGACAGGGGCAGCCCCAGCATTTT | CASSLSGTGQGQPQHF
- | TRBJ2-1 | - | TRBV5-5 | TGTGCCAGCAGCTTTCTAGTTTCCTACAATGAGCAGTTCTTC | CASSFLVSYNEQFF
TRBD2 | TRBJ2-7 | - | TRBV4-2 | TGTGCCAGCAGCCAAAGCGGGACTAGCGGGAGATACGGGCAGTACTTC | CASSQSGTSGRYGQYF
- | TRBJ1-2 | - | TRBV28 | TGTGCCAGCAGTTTACCCCTCACAGGGTCCTATGGCTACACCTTC | CASSLPLTGSYGYTF
TRBD1 | TRBJ2-3 | - | TRBV11-2 | TGTGCCAGCAGCTTAGTACGGACGACAGGGGGTACGCAGTATTTT | CASSLVRTTGGTQYF
- | TRBJ2-3 | - | TRBV5-4 | TGTGCCAGCAGCTCGACTCCTTACGAGGGTACGCAGTATTTT | CASSSTPYEGTQYF
- | TRBJ1-1 | - | TRBV19 | TGTGCCAGTAGATGGGAGGTTAACACTGAAGCTTTCTTT | CASRWEVNTEAFF
- | TRBJ2-7 | - | TRBV10-3 | TGTGCCATCAGTGAGGCTCTAGGCGGCTCCTACGAGCAGTACTTC | CAISEALGGSYEQYF
TRBD2 | TRBJ2-7 | once | TRBV7-2 | TGTGCCAGCAGCCCCGGTAGCGGGAGACCCAACGAGCAGTACTTC | CASSPGSGRPNEQYF
TRBD2 | TRBJ2-7 | - | TRBV5-1 | TGCGCCAGCAGCTCGCTGGGGAATAGCGGGAGGGCCGTATACGAGCAGTACTTC | CASSSLGNSGRAVYEQYF
- | TRBJ2-7 | - | TRBV11-3 | TGTGCCAGCAGCTTTCACTTCGGCGGCGCCTACGAGCAGTACTTC | CASSFHFGGAYEQYF
- | TRBJ2-1 | - | TRBV5-5 | TGTGCCAGCAGCTTGGGGGAGGCCCCCTACAATGAGCAGTTCTTC | CASSLGEAPYNEQFF
- | TRBJ2-3 | - | TRBV6-4 | TGTGCCAGCAGTAGGAGGGCCGCAGATACGCAGTATTTT | CASSRRAADTQYF
- | TRBJ1-1 | - | TRBV3-1/TRBV3-2 | TGTGCCAGCAGCCCGGGACGGAATGAAGCTTTCTTT | CASSPGRNEAFF
- | TRBJ2-5 | - | TRBV10-2 | TGCGCCAGCAGTGAGTCGGGGCAGGAGACCCAGTACTTC | CASSESGQETQYF
- | TRBJ2-7 | - | TRBV5-6 | TGTGCCAGCATTTCGGACGCCTCCTACGAGCAGTACTTC | CASISDASYEQYF